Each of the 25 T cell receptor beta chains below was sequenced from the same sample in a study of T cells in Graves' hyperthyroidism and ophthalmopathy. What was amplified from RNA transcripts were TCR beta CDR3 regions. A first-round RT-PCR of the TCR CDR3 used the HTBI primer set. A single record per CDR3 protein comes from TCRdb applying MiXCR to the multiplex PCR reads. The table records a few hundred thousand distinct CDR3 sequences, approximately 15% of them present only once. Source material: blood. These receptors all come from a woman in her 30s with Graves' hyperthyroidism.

In DNA, the CDR3 is TGTGCCAGCAGCAAAACAGGGAACCAAGAGACCCAGTACTTC. This encodes CASSKTGNQETQYF. The chain employs TRBV7-9 and TRBJ2-5; D perhaps matches TRBD1 (6 bases). Germline-derived CDR1 and CDR2 are SEHNR and FQNEAQ (reference sequence). The CDR3 length is 14 residues. The germline V and J ends were trimmed by 5 bases and 0 bases, with 10 bases remaining between them. The full variable domain, rest sourced from reference TRBV7-9 and TRBJ2-5, is DTGVSQNPRHKITKRGQNVTFRCDPISEHNRLYWYRQTLGQGPEFLTYFQNEAQLEKSRLLSDRFSAERPKGSFSTLEIQRTEQGDSAMYLCASSKTGNQETQYFGPGTRLLVL.

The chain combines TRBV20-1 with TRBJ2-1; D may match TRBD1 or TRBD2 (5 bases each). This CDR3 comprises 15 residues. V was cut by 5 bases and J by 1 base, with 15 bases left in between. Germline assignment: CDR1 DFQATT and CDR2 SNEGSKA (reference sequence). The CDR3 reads CSARPGTGSYNEQFF. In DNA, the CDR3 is TGCAGTGCTCGCCCCGGGACGGGATCCTACAATGAGCAGTTCTTC.

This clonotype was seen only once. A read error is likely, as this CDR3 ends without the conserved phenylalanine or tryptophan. The CDR3 DNA is TGTGCCAGCAGCCCGAGCAACGCCCCAGAGACCCAGTACTCC. Encoded protein: CASSPSNAPETQYS. The chain employs TRBV7-9 and TRBJ2-5; D is ambiguous. This CDR3 is built from 14 residues. Trimming removed 5 bases at V and 4 bases at J, with 14 bases between. Germline V gives CDR1 SEHNR, CDR2 FQNEAQ (reference sequence).

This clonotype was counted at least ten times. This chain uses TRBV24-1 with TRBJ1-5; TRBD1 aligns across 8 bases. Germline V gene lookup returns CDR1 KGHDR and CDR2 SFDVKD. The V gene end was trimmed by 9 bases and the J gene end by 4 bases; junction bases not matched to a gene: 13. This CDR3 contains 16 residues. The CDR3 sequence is CATGGLQGDRNQPQHF. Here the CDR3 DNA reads TGTGCCACCGGAGGGCTACAGGGGGATCGGAATCAGCCCCAGCATTTT.

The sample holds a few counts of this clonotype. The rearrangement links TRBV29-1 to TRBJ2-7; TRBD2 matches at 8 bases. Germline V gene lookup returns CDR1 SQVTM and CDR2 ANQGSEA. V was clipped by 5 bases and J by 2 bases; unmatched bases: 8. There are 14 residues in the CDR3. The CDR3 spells CSVHLPGLAYEQYF. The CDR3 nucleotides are TGCAGCGTTCACCTTCCGGGACTAGCCTACGAGCAGTACTTC.

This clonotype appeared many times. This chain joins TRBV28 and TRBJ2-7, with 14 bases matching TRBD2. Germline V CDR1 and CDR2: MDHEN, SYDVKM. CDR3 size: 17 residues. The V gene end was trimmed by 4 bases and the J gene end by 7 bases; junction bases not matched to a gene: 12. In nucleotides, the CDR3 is TGTGCCAGCAGTTCGTCTCTCGGACTAGCGGGAGGAGGAGAGCAGTACTTC. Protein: CASSSSLGLAGGGEQYF.

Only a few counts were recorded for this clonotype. This chain's CDR3 is CASSVGGIESSYEQYF. The DNA for the CDR3 is TGTGCCAGCAGCGTAGGAGGGATCGAAAGCTCCTACGAGCAGTACTTC. The V call is TRBV9, the J call TRBJ2-7, with D possibly matching TRBD2 (5 bases). The germline CDR1 and CDR2 sequences are SGDLS and YYNGEE. Trimming took 0 bases from V and 0 from J, leaving 13 bases between them. CDR3 size: 16 residues.

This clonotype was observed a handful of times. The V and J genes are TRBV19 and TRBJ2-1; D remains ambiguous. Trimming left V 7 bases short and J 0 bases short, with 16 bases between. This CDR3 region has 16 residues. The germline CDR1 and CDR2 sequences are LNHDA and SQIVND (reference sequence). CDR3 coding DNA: TGTGCCAGTAAAAGCGCCCTTCTAAGCTCCTACAATGAGCAGTTCTTC. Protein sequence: CASKSALLSSYNEQFF.

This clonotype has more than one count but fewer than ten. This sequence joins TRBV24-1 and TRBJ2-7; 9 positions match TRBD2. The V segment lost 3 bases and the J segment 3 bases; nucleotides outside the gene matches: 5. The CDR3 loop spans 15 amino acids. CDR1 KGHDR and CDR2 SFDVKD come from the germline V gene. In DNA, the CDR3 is TGTGCCACCAGTGATGGCGGGACTAGCAACTACGAGCAGTACTTC. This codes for CATSDGGTSNYEQYF.

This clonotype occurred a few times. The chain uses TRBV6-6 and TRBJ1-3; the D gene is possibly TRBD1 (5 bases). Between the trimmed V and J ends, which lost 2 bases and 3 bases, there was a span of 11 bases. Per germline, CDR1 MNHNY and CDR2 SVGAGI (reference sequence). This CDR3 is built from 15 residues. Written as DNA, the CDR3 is TGTGCCAGCAGTTACCGCGGGACGGATGGAAACACCATATATTTT. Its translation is CASSYRGTDGNTIYF.

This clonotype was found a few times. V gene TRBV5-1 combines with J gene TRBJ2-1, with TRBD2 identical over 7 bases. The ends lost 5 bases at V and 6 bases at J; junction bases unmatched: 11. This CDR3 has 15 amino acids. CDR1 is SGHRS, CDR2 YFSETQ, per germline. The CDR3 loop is CASRRTSAGVNEQFF. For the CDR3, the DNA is TGCGCCAGCAGGCGAACTAGCGCCGGTGTCAATGAGCAGTTCTTC.

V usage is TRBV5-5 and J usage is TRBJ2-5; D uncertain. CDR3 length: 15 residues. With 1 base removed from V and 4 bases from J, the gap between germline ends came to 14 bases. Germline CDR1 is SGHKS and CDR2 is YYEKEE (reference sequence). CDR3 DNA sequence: TGTGCCAGCAGCTTGAGCGCCTTGAGAACAGAGACCCAGTACTTC. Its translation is CASSLSALRTETQYF.

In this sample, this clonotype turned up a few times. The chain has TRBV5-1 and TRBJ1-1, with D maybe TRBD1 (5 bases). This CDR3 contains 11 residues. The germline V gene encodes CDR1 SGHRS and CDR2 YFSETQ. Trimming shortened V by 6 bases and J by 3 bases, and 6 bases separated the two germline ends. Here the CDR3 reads CASKGDTEAFF. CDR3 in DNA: TGCGCCAGCAAAGGGGACACTGAAGCTTTCTTT.

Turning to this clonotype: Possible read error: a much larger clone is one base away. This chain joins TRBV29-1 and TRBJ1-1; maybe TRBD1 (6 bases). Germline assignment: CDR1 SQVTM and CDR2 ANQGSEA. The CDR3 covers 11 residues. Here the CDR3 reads CSALRGTEASF. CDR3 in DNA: TGCAGCGCCTTGAGGGGGACTGAAGCTTCCTTT.

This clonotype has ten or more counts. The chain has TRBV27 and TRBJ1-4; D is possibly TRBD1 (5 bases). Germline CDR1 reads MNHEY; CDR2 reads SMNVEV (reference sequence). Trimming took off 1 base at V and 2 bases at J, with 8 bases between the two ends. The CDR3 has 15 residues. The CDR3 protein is CASSLLGQTNEKLFF. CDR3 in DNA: TGTGCCAGCAGTTTATTGGGGCAGACTAATGAAAAACTGTTTTTT.

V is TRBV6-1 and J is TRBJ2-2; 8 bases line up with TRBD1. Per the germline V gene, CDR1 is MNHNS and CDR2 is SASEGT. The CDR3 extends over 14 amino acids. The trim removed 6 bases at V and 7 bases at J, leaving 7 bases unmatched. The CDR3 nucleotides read TGTGCCAGCAGATTGGACAGGGTGGGCGGGGAGCTGTTTTTT. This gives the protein CASRLDRVGGELFF.

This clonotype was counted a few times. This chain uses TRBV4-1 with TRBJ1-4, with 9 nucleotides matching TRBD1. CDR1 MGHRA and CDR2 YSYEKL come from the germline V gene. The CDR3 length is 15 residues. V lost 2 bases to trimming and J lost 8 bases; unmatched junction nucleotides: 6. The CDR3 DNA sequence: TGCGCCAGCAGCCAAACAGGGGGCCCTCGAGAAAAACTGTTTTTT. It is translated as CASSQTGGPREKLFF.

CDR3 DNA sequence: TGTGCCAGCAGTTTATCTTTTGGGACAGAAGCCTACGAGCAGTACTTC. It translates to CASSLSFGTEAYEQYF. The V call is TRBV27, the J call TRBJ2-7; 7 bases match TRBD1. V was clipped by 0 bases and J by 2 bases; unmatched bases: 7. CDR3 length: 16 residues. Germline loops: CDR1 MNHEY, CDR2 SMNVEV (reference sequence).

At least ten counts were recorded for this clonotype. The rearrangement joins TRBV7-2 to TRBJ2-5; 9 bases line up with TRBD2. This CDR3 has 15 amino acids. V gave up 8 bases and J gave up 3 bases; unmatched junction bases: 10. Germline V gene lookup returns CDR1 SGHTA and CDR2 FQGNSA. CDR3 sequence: CASAQRVAGEETQYF. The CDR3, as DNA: TGTGCCAGCGCTCAGCGAGTAGCGGGGGAAGAGACCCAGTACTTC.

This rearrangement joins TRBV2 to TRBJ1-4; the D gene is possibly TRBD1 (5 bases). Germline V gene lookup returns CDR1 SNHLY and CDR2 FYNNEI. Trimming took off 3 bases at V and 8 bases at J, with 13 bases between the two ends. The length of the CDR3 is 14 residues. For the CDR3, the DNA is TGTGCCAGCAGTGATGGCAGGGTCAAGGAAAAACTGTTTTTT. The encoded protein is CASSDGRVKEKLFF.

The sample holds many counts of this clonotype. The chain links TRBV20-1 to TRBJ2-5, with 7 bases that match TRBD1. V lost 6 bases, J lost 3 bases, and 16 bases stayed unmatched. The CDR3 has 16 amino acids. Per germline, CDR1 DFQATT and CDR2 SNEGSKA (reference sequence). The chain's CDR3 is CSAKTGQGGPKETQYF. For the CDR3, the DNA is TGCAGTGCGAAGACGGGACAAGGGGGCCCAAAAGAGACCCAGTACTTC.

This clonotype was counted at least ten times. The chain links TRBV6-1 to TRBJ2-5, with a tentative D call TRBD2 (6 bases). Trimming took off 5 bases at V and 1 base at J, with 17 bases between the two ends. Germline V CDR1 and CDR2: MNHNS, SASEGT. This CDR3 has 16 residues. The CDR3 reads CASSSGWGGGQETQYF. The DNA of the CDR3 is TGTGCCAGCAGTTCCGGCTGGGGAGGAGGCCAAGAGACCCAGTACTTC.

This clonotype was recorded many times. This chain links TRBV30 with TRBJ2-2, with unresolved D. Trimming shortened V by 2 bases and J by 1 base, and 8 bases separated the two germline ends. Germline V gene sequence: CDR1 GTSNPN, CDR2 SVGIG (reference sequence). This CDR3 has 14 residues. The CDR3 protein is CAWSQGKNTGELFF. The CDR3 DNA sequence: TGTGCCTGGAGTCAAGGGAAGAACACCGGGGAGCTGTTTTTT.

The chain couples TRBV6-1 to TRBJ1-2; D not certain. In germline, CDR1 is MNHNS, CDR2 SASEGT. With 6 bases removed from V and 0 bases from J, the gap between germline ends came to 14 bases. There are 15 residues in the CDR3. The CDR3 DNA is TGTGCCAGCAGCCCCGACGGAAGAGCTAACTATGGCTACACCTTC. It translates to CASSPDGRANYGYTF.

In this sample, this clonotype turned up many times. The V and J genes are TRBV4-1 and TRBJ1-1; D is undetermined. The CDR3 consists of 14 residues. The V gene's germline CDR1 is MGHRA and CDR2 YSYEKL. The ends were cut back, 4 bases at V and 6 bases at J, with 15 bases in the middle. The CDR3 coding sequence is TGCGCCAGCAGCCCCAACTATGGTGATGCTGAAGCTTTCTTT. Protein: CASSPNYGDAEAFF.